This T cell receptor beta chain is from a study of blood T cell repertoires in COVID-19. In the original analysis: Estimated nucleated cell counts came from reference gene primer amplification. Profiling relied on immunoSEQ multiplex PCR, and the TCRdb table lists in-frame clones only, not all of them. The V and J calls and clone size come from that table; D and trimming were worked out from the DNA. This table has 270,000 or so clones, around four fifths appearing once. This clone was recorded only once. The receptor comes from a woman aged 50 to 60 who had recovered from COVID-19. The sample consisted of peripheral blood.

The DNA for the CDR3 is TGTGCCAGCAGCCCGGGACAGGGGAACACCGGGGAGCTGTTTTTT. Protein sequence: CASSPGQGNTGELFF. The V and J genes are TRBV9 and TRBJ2-2; the match to TRBD1 covers 9 bases. Germline values: CDR1 SGDLS, CDR2 YYNGEE. The CDR3 spans 15 residues. Germline trimming cut 4 bases from V and 1 base from J; bases unmatched to any gene: 2.